This TCR beta chain emerged from a study of blood T cells in healthy people across ages (dated by TCRdb to 2014 to 2015). The study in broad terms: In model experiments, template switching captured roughly one uniquely barcoded TCR beta cDNA molecule for every two T cells. Using deep sequencing normalized with unique cDNA molecular identifiers, the study measured how TCR beta repertoire diversity changes with age. The donors were divided into four age groups: young (average around 15 years), middle-aged (roughly 40), aged (roughly 60) and long-lived (approximately 74). Donors of different ages were randomly distributed across sequencing lanes to avoid experimental bias. Using the same blood draw, the study looked at two additional independent replicas of 1 million unique cDNA reads for two donors, one aged 18 to 30 and the other aged 80 or older. The paper as a whole reports these results and caveats: Bulk unsorted PBMC profiling prevented conclusive comparison of naive and antigen-experienced compartments. Donor CMV infection status was unknown, potentially confounding age-related changes in expanded clonotypes. Estimates of total diversity based on one million sequenced T cells were regarded as lower bounds and as underestimates. Observed TCR beta diversity per million T cells fell roughly linearly with age, and a significant reduction was already apparent by age around 39. The long-lived group showed more naive CD4+ T cells, fewer expanded clones and increased TCR diversity than the aged group, suggesting age selection. There was a strong correlation between observed TCR beta diversity and the percentage of naive T cells measured by flow cytometry.

The V and J ends are trimmed by 6 bases and 2 bases, leaving 14 bases between them. From the cysteine up to the phenylalanine, the CDR3 has a length of 15 residues. Only CDR3 DNA is held: 45 bases, read in frame from base 1. Based on the germline V gene, the CDR1 and CDR2 sequences are SGDLS and YYNGEE. Systemically healthy Caucasian individuals from Russia, approximately 39 in total and aged about 6 to 100 years, were included as donors. Ten milliliters of peripheral blood were drawn from each donor into EDTA-treated Vacutainer tubes. Ficoll-Paque density-gradient centrifugation was used to isolate PBMCs, with at least 6 million per sample. Trizol reagent was used to extract total RNA from PBMCs, with at least 5.5 micrograms per sample. For every donor, an aliquot of PBMCs went through flow cytometry to measure the percentages of naive CD45RAhigh/CD27high T cells. The method was 5' RACE. Instrument used: Illumina HiSeq 2500. A second PCR of 7 to 11 cycles was performed with a sample-barcoded 5' primer and a J-beta primer mix. A unique molecular identifier was introduced onto each TCR beta cDNA molecule by a template-switch 5' adaptor carrying 12 random nucleotides. At least 2.5 million CDR3-containing paired-end reads were obtained from each sample. The Mint cDNA synthesis kit, primed by a TRBC-specific oligonucleotide, was used to synthesize first-strand cDNA from all RNA. Following uracil-DNA glycosylase treatment, a first 18-cycle PCR with universal primers M1SS and BC2_uni_R was performed on all cDNA. The paper's data handling went like this. For normalization, 1 million high-quality reads were randomly selected from each sample, with every read carrying a distinct molecular identifier. Instead of being binned into consensus sequences, reads that shared molecular identifiers were thrown out. MiTCR, set to a Q25 quality threshold and the strictest error-elimination algorithm, was used for CDR3 identification, clonotype clustering and error correction. A nonparametric unseen species model with Euler transformation was used to estimate a lower bound on total TCR beta diversity. Through fastp at Q25 and MiXCR, TCRdb rebuilt clones from the public reads, retaining in-frame beta chains. For every CDR3 protein sequence, its rows merge into one entry that carries the most common genes and DNA. The V and J calls were determined by TCRdb, not by the authors. This sample holds approximately 1,000,000 distinct CDR3 sequences; around two fifths were observed only once. Of the sample, approximately 14% falls within the top ten clones.

On this clonotype itself: What antigen it recognizes has not been identified. No quality values exist for individual bases; no much larger clone is one base distant.

This sequence originates from a man aged 18 to 29 in good health. Sequences were obtained from blood. Rearrangement joined TRBV9 to TRBJ1-4, with an unclear D gene assignment. CDR3 loop: CASNKGGRTNEKLFF. The DNA reads as follows: TGTGCCAGCAATAAAGGAGGGAGGACTAATGAAAAACTGTTTTTT. Beyond the CDR3, the reference TRBV9 and TRBJ1-4 genes provide the residues; the full variable domain reads: DSGVTQTPKHLITATGQRVTLRCSPRSGDLSVYWYQQSLDQGLQFLIQYYNGEERAKGNILERFSAQQFPDLHSELNLSSLELGDSALYFCASNKGGRTNEKLFFGSGTQLSVL.